This entry lists 10 T cell receptor beta chains sequenced from one sample in a study of T-cell memory formation after mild COVID-19. Each CDR3 protein gets one entry after TCRdb re-called the 5' RACE reads with MiXCR. The data contain 250,000 to 300,000 distinct CDR3 sequences, around 16% of them seen just once; the ten biggest clones take up 20% to 25%. Sequencing used PBMCs or a T cell subset sorted from them (not recorded which). These receptors originate from a man aged 18 to 29 who had mild COVID-19 (a few samples of this study predate the infection). Cell type and time point are not known.

This clonotype was recorded many times. This chain connects TRBV4-2 to TRBJ2-2; D perhaps matches TRBD2 (5 bases). The CDR3 consists of 14 residues. Germline V gene data show CDR1 as LGHNA and CDR2 as YNFKEQ. Trimming took off 1 base at V and 7 bases at J, with 10 bases between the two ends. The CDR3: CASSQGDYIGELFF. CDR3 nucleotides: TGTGCCAGCAGCCAAGGCGACTATATCGGGGAGCTGTTTTTT.

Only a few counts were recorded for this clonotype. The CDR3 is CASNLERSVAYGYTF. CDR3 coding DNA: TGTGCCAGCAACCTGGAGCGGTCGGTTGCGTATGGCTACACCTTC. This sequence joins TRBV2 and TRBJ1-2; D gene unclear. With 7 bases removed from V and 5 bases from J, the gap between germline ends came to 20 bases. Per germline, CDR1 SNHLY and CDR2 FYNNEI. The CDR3 consists of 15 residues.

The V gene is TRBV18, the J gene TRBJ1-1, with D uncertain. From germline, CDR1 is KGHSH and CDR2 LQKENI. This CDR3 has 13 residues. V lost 8 bases to trimming and J lost 1 base, with 11 bases between them. The chain's CDR3 is CASQREGNTEAFF. The CDR3 DNA follows: TGTGCCAGCCAGCGAGAAGGGAACACTGAAGCTTTCTTT.

The chain carries TRBV9 and TRBJ1-3; 8 nucleotides match TRBD1. V lost 4 bases to trimming and J lost 7 bases; unmatched junction nucleotides: 10. This CDR3 comprises 15 residues. CDR1 and CDR2 from the germline V gene are SGDLS and YYNGEE. CDR3 amino acids: CASSRSGGAANTIYF. The CDR3 region has the DNA TGTGCCAGCAGCCGCTCAGGGGGCGCAGCCAACACCATATATTTT. The whole variable domain, remainder taken from reference TRBV9 and TRBJ1-3, is DSGVTQTPKHLITATGQRVTLRCSPRSGDLSVYWYQQSLDQGLQFLIQYYNGEERAKGNILERFSAQQFPDLHSELNLSSLELGDSALYFCASSRSGGAANTIYFGEGSWLTVV.

This clonotype has ten or more counts. The gene calls are TRBV28 and TRBJ1-6; D gene ambiguous. V was trimmed by 5 bases and J by 0 bases, leaving 8 bases between them. Per germline, CDR1 MDHEN and CDR2 SYDVKM. The CDR3 spans 15 residues. As DNA, the CDR3 is TGTGCCAGCAGTCTTTTGAGCTCCTATAATTCACCCCTCCACTTT. Translating gives CASSLLSSYNSPLHF.

This clonotype was seen only a few times. The V and J genes are TRBV20-1 and TRBJ1-5, with D unclear. This CDR3 region has 15 residues. The germline V gene has CDR1 DFQATT and CDR2 SNEGSKA (reference sequence). With 3 bases removed from V and 2 bases from J, the gap between germline ends came to 14 bases. The CDR3 sequence: CSARLGNGGNQPQHF. The DNA for the CDR3 is TGCAGTGCTAGGCTTGGGAACGGGGGCAATCAGCCCCAGCATTTT.

This clonotype was seen only a few times. The V and J genes are TRBV6-6 and TRBJ2-2, with TRBD1 matching 7 bases. The CDR3 is made up of 14 amino acids. In germline, CDR1 is MNHNY, CDR2 SVGAGI (reference sequence). Trimming removed 5 bases from V and 7 bases from J; junction bases left unmatched: 7. In nucleotides, the CDR3 is TGTGCCAGCAGTCCAACAGGGGATAACGGGGAGCTGTTTTTT. Its translation is CASSPTGDNGELFF.

The CDR3 sequence: CASSTDSSYEQYV. The CDR3 coding sequence is TGTGCCAGCAGTACTGACAGCTCCTACGAGCAGTACGTC. The V and J genes are TRBV6-1 and TRBJ2-7; TRBD1 is a possible D gene (5 bases). The CDR3 sequence is 13 residues long. The V end was cut by 5 bases, the J end by 0 bases, with 8 bases between. The germline CDR1 and CDR2 sequences are MNHNS and SASEGT.

This clonotype was seen more than once but under ten times. The rearrangement uses TRBV11-2 and TRBJ2-5; TRBD2 is a possible D gene (5 bases). The CDR3 runs 15 residues. The V gene's germline CDR1 is SGHAT and CDR2 FQNNGV. Trimming took off 3 bases at V and 1 base at J, with 12 bases between the two ends. CDR3 sequence reads: CASSFGVSGQETQYF. The CDR3 nucleotides are TGTGCCAGCAGCTTCGGGGTGTCGGGCCAAGAGACCCAGTACTTC.

The chain is built from TRBV5-1 and TRBJ2-1, with 7 bases that match TRBD1. V dropped 8 bases and J dropped 5; count of bases not matched to a gene: 7. This CDR3 region has 13 residues. Germline V gene sequence: CDR1 SGHRS, CDR2 YFSETQ. In nucleotides, the CDR3 is TGCGCCAGTCAACAGGGGCGGGACAATGAGCAGTTCTTC. Its protein is CASQQGRDNEQFF.